This TCR beta chain was profiled in a study of T cells after yellow fever vaccination. At least ten counts were recorded for this clonotype. CDR1 is MNHEY and CDR2 is SMNVEV in the germline V gene (reference sequence). Trimming left V 2 bases short and J 6 bases short, with 8 bases between. The CDR3 runs to 12 residues. TCRdb called the 5' RACE reads again in MiXCR, with one record for every CDR3 protein. The sample yields 150,000 to 200,000 distinct CDR3 sequences, approximately 10% seen once. This TCR came from a man between 18 and 29 years old who received the YFV17D yellow fever vaccine. The genes are TRBV27 and TRBJ2-7, with D hard to call. The specimen was CD8+ T cells sorted from PBMCs, collected 15 days after the yellow fever booster vaccination. The CDR3 DNA follows: TGTGCCAGCAGTTTAGCAGGTGCCGAGCAGTACTTC. Its translation: CASSLAGAEQYF.